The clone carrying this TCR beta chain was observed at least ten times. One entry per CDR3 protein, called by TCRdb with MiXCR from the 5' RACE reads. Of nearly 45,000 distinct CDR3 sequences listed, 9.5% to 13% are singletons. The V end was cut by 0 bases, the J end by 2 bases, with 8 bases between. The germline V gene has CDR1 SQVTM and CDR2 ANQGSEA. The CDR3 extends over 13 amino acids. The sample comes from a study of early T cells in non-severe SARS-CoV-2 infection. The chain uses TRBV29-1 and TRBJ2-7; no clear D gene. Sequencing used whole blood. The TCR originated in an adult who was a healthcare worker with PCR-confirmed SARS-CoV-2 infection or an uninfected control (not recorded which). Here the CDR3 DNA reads TGCAGCGTTGAAGACTTCTCAACCTACGAGCAGTACTTC. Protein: CSVEDFSTYEQYF.